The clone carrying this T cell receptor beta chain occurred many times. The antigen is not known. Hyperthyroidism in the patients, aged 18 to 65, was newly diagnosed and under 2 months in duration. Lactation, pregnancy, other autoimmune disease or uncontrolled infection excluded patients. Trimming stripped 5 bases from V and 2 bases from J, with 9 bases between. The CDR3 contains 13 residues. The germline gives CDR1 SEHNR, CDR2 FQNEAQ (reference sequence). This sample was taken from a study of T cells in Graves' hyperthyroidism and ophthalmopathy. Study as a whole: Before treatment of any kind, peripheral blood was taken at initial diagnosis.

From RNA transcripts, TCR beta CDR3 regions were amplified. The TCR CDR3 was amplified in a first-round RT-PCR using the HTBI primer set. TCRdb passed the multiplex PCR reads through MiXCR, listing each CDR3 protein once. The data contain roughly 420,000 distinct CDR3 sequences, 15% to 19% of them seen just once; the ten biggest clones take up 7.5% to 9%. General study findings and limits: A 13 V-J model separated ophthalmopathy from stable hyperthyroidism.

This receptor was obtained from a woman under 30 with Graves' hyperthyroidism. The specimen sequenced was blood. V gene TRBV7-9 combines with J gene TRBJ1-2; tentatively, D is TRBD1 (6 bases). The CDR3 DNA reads TGTGCCAGCAGCCACAGGGACAACTATGGCTACACCTTC. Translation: CASSHRDNYGYTF.